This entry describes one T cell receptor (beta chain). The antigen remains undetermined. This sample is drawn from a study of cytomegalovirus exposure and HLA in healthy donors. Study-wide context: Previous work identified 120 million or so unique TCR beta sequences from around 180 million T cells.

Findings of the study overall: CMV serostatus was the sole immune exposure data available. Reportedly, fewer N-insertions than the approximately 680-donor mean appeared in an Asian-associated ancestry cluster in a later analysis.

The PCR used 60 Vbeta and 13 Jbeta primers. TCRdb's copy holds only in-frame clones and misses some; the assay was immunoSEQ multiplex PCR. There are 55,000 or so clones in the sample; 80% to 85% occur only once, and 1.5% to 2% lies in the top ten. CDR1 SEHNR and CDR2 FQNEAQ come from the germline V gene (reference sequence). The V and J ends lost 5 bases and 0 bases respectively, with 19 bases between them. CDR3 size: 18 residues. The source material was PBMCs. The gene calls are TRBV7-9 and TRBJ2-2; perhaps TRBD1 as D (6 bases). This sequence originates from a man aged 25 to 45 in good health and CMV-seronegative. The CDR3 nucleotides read TGTGCCAGCAGCCGGCCCGGACAGAGCACCTCGAACACCGGGGAGCTGTTTTTT. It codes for CASSRPGQSTSNTGELFF.